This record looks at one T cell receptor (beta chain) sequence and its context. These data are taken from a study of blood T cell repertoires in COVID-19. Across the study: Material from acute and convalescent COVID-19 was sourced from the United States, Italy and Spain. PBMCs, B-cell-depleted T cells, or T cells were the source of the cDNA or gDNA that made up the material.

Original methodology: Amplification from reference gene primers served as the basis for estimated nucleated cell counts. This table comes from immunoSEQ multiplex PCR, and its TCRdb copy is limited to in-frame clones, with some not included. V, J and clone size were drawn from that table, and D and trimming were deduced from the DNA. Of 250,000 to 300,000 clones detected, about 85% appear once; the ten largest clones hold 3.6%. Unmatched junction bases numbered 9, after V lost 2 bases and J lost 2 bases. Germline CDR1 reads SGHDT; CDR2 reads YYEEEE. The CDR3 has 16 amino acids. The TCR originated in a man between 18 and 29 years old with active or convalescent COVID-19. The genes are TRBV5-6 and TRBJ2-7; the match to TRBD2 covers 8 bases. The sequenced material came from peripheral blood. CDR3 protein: CASSFYRLALTYEQYF. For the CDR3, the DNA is TGTGCCAGCAGCTTCTACAGACTAGCGCTTACCTACGAGCAGTACTTC.